Listed here is a single T cell receptor beta chain. This clonotype was detected a few times. No antigen is known for it. Base-call qualities are not available, and no considerably larger clone is one nucleotide away. This sample is drawn from a study of blood T cells in healthy people across ages (dated by TCRdb to the mid-2010s). Background on the whole study: Template switching captured roughly one uniquely barcoded TCR beta cDNA molecule per two T cells in model experiments. The study measured age-related changes in TCR beta repertoire diversity using deep sequencing normalized with unique cDNA molecular identifiers. Four age groups were formed from the donors: young (average approximately 16 years), middle-aged (just under 40), aged (over 55) and long-lived (around 80). To avoid experimental bias, donors of different ages were distributed randomly across sequencing lanes. For two donors (one aged 18 to 30 and one aged 80 or older), the study analyzed two additional independent replicas of 1 million unique cDNA reads from the same blood draw.

CDR3 length: 15 amino acids, cysteine to phenylalanine. Left in the record is the CDR3 DNA by itself, 45 bases read in frame from the first base. V drops 7 bases and J drops 8 bases, leaving 23 bases in between. Overall study results and their limits: Bulk unsorted PBMC profiling prevented conclusive comparison of naive and antigen-experienced compartments. Estimates of total diversity based on one million sequenced T cells were considered lower bounds and underestimates. Compared with the aged group, the long-lived group had more naive CD4+ T cells, fewer expanded clones and increased TCR diversity, a pattern suggesting age selection. Observed TCR beta diversity per million T cells fell roughly linearly with age, and a significant reduction was already apparent by age approximately 41. Observed TCR beta diversity correlated strongly with the percentage of naive T cells measured by flow cytometry. Because the CMV infection status of the donors was unknown, age-related changes in expanded clonotypes may potentially have been confounded.

Systemically healthy Caucasian individuals from Russia, roughly 40 in total and aged roughly 6 to 95 years, were included as donors. Approximately 11 milliliters of peripheral blood were drawn from each donor into EDTA-treated Vacutainer tubes. Ficoll-Paque density-gradient centrifugation was used to isolate PBMCs, with at least 7 million obtained per sample. Trizol reagent was used to extract total RNA from the PBMCs, yielding at least 6 micrograms per sample. Naive CD45RAhigh/CD27high T cell percentages were measured by flow cytometry on a PBMC aliquot from every donor. Library generation was performed with 5' RACE. These reads were obtained on an Illumina HiSeq 2500. A second roughly 6 to 12 cycle PCR used a sample-barcoded 5' primer and a J-beta primer mix. Each TCR beta cDNA molecule received a unique molecular identifier from a template-switch 5' adaptor carrying 12 random nucleotides. Each sample yielded at least 3 million CDR3-containing paired-end reads. The Mint cDNA synthesis kit, primed by a TRBC-specific oligonucleotide, was used to synthesize first-strand cDNA from all RNA. After uracil-DNA glycosylase treatment, a first 18-cycle PCR used universal primers M1SS and BC2_uni_R on all cDNA. The authors' analysis ran thus. Normalization of each sample was performed by random selection of 1 million high-quality reads, each carrying a distinct molecular identifier. Reads with shared molecular identifiers were discarded instead of being binned into consensus sequences. MiTCR, set to a Q25 quality threshold and the strictest error-elimination algorithm, was used for CDR3 identification, clonotype clustering and error correction. Lower-bound total TCR beta diversity was estimated with a nonparametric unseen species model using Euler transformation. TCRdb trimmed the raw reads at Q25, called clones with MiXCR and kept productive beta chains. Under each unique CDR3 protein, matching rows form one entry showing the most common genes and DNA. The V and J calls follow TCRdb's processing rather than the paper's. Across this sample there are about 1.6 million distinct CDR3 sequences, with around 36% seen only once. The leading ten clones occupy around 11% of the sample.

The rearranged segments are TRBV12-3 or TRBV12-4 and TRBJ1-2, with TRBD1 tentatively as D gene (5 bases match). This TCR came from a woman aged 25 to 39 in good health. Material for sequencing was blood. The sequenced DNA is TGTGCCAGCACCTCTAGGGCTACTAACGAGGGGGGCTACACCTTC. It codes for CASTSRATNEGGYTF.